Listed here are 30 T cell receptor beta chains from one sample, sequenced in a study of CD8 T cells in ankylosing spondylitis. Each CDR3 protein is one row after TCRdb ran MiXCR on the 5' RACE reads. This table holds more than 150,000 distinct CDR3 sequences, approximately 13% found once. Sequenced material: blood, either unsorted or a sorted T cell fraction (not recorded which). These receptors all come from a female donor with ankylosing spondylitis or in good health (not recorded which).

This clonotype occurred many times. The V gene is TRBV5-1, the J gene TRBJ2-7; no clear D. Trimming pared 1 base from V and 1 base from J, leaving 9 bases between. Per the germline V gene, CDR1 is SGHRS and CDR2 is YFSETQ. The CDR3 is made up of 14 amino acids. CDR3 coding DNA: TGCGCCAGCAGCTTGTCCCTCGGTTCCTACGAGCAGTACTTC. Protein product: CASSLSLGSYEQYF.

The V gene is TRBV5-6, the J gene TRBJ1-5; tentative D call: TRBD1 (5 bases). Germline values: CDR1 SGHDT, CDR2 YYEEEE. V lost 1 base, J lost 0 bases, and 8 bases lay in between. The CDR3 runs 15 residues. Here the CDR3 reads CASSLRQLSNQPQHF. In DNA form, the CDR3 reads TGTGCCAGCAGCTTGAGACAGCTTAGCAATCAGCCCCAGCATTTT. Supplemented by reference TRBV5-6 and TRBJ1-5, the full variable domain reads DAGVTQSPTHLIKTRGQQVTLRCSPKSGHDTVSWYQQALGQGPQFIFQYYEEEERQRGNFPDRFSGHQFPNYSSELNVNALLLGDSALYLCASSLRQLSNQPQHFGDGTRLSIL.

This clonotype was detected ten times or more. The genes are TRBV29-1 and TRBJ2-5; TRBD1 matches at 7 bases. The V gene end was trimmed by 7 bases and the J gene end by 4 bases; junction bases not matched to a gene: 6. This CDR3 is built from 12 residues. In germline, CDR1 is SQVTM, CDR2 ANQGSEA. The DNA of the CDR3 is TGCAGCGCTACAGGGGCTTCAGAGACCCAGTACTTC. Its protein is CSATGASETQYF.

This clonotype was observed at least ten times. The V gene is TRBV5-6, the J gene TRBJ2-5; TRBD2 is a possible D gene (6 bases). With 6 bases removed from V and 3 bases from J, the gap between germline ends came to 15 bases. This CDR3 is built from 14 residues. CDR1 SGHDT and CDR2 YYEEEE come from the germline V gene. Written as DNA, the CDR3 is TGTGCCAGCATTTATAGAGGGGAGGAAGAGACCCAGTACTTC. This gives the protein CASIYRGEEETQYF.

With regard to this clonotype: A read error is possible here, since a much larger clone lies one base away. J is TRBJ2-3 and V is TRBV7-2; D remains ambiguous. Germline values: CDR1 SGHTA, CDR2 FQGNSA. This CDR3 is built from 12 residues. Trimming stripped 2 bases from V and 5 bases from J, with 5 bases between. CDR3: CTSSLFLDTQYF. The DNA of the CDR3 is TGTACCAGCAGCTTATTCTTAGATACGCAGTATTTT.

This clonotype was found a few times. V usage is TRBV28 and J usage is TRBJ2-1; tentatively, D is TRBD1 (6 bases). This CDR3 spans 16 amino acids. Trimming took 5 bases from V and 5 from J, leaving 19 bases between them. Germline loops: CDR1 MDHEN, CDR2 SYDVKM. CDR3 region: CASSPGTSLRHNEQFF. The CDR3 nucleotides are TGTGCCAGCAGTCCCGGGACATCCCTACGCCACAATGAGCAGTTCTTC.

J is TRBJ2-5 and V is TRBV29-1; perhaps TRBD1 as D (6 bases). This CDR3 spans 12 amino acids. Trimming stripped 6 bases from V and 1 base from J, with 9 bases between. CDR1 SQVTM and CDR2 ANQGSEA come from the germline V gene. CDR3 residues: CSVKQGQETQYF. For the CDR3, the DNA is TGCAGCGTAAAACAGGGCCAAGAGACCCAGTACTTC.

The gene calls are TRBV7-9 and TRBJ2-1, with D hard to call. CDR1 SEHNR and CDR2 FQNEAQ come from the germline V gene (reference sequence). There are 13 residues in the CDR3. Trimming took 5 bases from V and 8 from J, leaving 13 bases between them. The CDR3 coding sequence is TGTGCCAGCAGCGCAGACCCCGTGGATGAGCAGTTCTTC. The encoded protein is CASSADPVDEQFF.

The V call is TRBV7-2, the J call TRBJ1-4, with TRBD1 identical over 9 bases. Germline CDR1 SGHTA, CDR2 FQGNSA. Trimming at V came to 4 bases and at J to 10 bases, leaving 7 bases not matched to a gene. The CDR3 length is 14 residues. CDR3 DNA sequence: TGTGCCAGCAGCTCGGACAGGGGATGGAGAAAACTGTTTTTT. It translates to CASSSDRGWRKLFF. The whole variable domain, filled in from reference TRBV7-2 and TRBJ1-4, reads GAGVSQSPSNKVTEKGKDVELRCDPISGHTALYWYRQSLGQGLEFLIYFQGNSAPDKSGLPSDRFSAERTGGSVSTLTIQRTQQEDSAVYLCASSSDRGWRKLFFGSGTQLSVL.

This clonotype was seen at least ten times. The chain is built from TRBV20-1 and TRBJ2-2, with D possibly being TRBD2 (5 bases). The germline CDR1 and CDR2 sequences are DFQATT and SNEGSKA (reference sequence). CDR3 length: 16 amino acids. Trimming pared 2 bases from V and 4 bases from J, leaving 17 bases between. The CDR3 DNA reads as TGCAGTGCTAGAAGGGCCCGTCGAGGGATCACCGGGGAGCTGTTTTTT. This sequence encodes CSARRARRGITGELFF.

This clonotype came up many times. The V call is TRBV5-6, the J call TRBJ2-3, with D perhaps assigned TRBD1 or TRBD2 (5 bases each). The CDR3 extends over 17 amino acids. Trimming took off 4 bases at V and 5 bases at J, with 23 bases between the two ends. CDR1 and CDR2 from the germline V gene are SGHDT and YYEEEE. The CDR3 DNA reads TGTGCCAGCAGCCCCTCCTCCTATGGGACGGAACAAGATACGCAGTATTTT. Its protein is CASSPSSYGTEQDTQYF.

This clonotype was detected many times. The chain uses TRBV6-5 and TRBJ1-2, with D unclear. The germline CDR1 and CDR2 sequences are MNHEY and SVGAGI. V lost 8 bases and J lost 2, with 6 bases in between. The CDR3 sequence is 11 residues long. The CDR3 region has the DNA TGTGCCAGCCTGGGAAACTATGGCTACACCTTC. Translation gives CASLGNYGYTF.

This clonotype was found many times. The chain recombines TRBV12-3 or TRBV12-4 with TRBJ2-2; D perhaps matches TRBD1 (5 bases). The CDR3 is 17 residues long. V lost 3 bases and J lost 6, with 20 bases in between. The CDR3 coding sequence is TGTGCCAGCAGTTTCGGGCAGGGAAGTTCGATGGCCGGGGAGCTGTTTTTT. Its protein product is CASSFGQGSSMAGELFF.

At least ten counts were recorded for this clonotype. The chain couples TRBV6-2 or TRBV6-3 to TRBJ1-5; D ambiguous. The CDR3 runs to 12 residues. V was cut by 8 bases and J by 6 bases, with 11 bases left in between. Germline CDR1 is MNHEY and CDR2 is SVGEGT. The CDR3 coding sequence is TGTGCCAGCCGGGAGGGTGGTCAGCCCCAGCATTTT. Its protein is CASREGGQPQHF.

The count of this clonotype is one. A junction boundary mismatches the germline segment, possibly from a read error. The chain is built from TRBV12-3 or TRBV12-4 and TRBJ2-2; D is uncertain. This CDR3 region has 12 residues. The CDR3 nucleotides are TGTGCCAGCAATTTACTGACCGGGGAGCTGTTTTTT. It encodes CASNLLTGELFF.

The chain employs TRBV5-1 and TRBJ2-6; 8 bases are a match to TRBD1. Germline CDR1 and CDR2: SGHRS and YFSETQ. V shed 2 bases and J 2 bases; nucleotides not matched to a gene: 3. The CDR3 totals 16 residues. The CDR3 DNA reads TGCGCCAGCAGCTTCGGACAGGGCACTGGGGCCAACGTCCTGACTTTC. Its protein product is CASSFGQGTGANVLTF.

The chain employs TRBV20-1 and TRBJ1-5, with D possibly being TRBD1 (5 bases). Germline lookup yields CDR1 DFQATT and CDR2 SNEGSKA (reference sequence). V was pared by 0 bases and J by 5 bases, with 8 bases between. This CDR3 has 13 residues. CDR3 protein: CSARDGRDQPQHF. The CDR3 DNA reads TGCAGTGCTAGAGATGGCAGGGATCAGCCCCAGCATTTT.

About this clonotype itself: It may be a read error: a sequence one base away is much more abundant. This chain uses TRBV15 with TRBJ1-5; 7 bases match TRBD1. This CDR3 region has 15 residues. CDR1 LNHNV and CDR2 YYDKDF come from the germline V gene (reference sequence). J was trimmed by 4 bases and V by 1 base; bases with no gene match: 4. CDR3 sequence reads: CATSRAGQANQPQHF. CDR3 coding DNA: TGTGCCACCAGCAGAGCCGGACAGGCTAATCAGCCCCAGCATTTT.

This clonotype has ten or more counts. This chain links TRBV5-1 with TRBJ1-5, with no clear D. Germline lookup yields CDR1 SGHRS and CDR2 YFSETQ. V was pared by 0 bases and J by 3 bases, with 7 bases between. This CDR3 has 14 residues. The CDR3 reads CASSLGSDNQPQHF. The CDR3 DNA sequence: TGCGCCAGCAGCTTGGGGTCAGACAATCAGCCCCAGCATTTT.

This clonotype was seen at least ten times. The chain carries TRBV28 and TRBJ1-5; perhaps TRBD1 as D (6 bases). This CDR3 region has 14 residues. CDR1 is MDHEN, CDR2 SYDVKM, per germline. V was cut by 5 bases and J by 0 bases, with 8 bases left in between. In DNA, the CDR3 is TGTGCCAGCAGTCGGACAGATAGCAATCAGCCCCAGCATTTT. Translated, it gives CASSRTDSNQPQHF.

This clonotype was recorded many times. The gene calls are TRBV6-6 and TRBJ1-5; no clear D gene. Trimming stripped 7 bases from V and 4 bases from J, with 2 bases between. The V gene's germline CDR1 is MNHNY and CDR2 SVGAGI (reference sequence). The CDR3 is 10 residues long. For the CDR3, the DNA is TGTGCCAGCAATAATCAGCCCCAGCATTTT. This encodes CASNNQPQHF.

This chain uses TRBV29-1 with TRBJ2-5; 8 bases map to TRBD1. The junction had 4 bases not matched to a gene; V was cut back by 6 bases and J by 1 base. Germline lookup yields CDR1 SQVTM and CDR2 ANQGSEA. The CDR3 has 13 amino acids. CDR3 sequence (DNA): TGCAGCGTACCGGGACAGGTCCAAGAGACCCAGTACTTC. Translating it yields CSVPGQVQETQYF.

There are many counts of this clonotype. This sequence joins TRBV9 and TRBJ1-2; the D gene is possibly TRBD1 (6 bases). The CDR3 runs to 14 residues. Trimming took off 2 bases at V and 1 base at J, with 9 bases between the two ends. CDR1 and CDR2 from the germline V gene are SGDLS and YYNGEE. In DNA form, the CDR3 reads TGTGCCAGCAGCGTTACAGGGTTTAACTATGGCTACACCTTC. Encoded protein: CASSVTGFNYGYTF.

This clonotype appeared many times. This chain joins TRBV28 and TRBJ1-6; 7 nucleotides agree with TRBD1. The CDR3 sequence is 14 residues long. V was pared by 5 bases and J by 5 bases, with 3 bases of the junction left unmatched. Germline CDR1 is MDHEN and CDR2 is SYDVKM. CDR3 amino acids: CASSRTGNNSPLHF. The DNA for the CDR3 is TGTGCCAGCAGTCGGACAGGCAATAATTCACCCCTCCACTTT. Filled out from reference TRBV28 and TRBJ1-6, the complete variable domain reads DVKVTQSSRYLVKRTGEKVFLECVQDMDHENMFWYRQDPGLGLRLIYFSYDVKMKEKGDIPEGYSVSREKKERFSLILESASTNQTSMYLCASSRTGNNSPLHFGNGTRLTVT.

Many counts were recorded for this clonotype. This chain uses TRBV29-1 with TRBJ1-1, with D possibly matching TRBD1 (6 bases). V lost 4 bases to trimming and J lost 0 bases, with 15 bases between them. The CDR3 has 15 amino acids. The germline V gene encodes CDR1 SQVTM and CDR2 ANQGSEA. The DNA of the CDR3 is TGCAGCGTTGCTATACCAGGGGTAATGAACACTGAAGCTTTCTTT. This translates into CSVAIPGVMNTEAFF.

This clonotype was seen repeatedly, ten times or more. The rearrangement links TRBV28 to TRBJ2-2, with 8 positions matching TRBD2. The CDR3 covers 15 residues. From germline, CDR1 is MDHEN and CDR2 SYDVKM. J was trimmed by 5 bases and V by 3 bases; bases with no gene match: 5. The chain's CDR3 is CASSLGTRLTGELFF. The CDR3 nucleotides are TGTGCCAGCAGTTTGGGGACTAGGTTAACCGGGGAGCTGTTTTTT. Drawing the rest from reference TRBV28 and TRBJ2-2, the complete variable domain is DVKVTQSSRYLVKRTGEKVFLECVQDMDHENMFWYRQDPGLGLRLIYFSYDVKMKEKGDIPEGYSVSREKKERFSLILESASTNQTSMYLCASSLGTRLTGELFFGEGSRLTVL.

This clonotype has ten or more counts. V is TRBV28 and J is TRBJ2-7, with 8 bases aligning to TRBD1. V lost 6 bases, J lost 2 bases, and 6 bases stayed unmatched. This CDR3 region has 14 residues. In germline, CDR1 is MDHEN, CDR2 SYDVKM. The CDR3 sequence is CASSSGQGTYEQYF. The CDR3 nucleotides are TGTGCCAGCAGCTCCGGACAGGGCACCTACGAGCAGTACTTC.

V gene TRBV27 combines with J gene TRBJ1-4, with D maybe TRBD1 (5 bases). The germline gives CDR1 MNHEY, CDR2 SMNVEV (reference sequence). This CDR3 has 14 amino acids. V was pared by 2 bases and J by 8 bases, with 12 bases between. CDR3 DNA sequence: TGTGCCAGCAGTTTAAGAGGGGTAGAGGAAAAACTGTTTTTT. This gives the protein CASSLRGVEEKLFF. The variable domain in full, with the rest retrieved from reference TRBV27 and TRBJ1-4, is EAQVTQNPRYLITVTGKKLTVTCSQNMNHEYMSWYRQDPGLGLRQIYYSMNVEVTDKGDVPEGYKVSRKEKRNFPLILESPSPNQTSLYFCASSLRGVEEKLFFGSGTQLSVL.

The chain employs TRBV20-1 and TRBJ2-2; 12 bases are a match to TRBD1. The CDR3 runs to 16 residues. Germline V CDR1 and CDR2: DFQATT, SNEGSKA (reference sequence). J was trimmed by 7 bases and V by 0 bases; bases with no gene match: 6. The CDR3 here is CSARDAGTGGDGELFF. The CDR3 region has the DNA TGCAGTGCTAGAGATGCCGGGACAGGGGGCGACGGGGAGCTGTTTTTT.

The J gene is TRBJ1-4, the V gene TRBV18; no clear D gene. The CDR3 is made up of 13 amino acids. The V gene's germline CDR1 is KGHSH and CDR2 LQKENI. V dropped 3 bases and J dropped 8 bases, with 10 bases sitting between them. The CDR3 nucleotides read TGTGCCAGCTCACCTGGGGTAATGGAAAAACTGTTTTTT. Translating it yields CASSPGVMEKLFF.